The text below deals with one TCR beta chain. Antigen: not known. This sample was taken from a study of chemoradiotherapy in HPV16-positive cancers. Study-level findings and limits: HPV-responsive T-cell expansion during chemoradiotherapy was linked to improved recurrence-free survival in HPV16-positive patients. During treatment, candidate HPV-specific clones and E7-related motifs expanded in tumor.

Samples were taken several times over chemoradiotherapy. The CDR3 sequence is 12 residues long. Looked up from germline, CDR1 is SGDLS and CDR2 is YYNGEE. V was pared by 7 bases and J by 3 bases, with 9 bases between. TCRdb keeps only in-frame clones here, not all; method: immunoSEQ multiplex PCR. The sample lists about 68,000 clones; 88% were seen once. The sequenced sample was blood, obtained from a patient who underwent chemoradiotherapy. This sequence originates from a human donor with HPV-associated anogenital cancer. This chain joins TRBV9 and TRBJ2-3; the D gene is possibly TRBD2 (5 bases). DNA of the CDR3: TGTGCCAGCCCCGGCGGGACAGATACGCAGTATTTT. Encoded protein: CASPGGTDTQYF.